This TCR beta chain was documented in a study of regulatory T cells in long-lasting Graves disease. On the study more broadly: Newly diagnosed Graves' patients had under 3 months of antithyroid drugs.

CDR1 and CDR2 (germline): SGHRS, YFSETQ. The CDR3 spans 15 residues. With iRepertoire HTBI primers and Arm-PCR of CDR3 regions, TCR beta libraries were built. TCRdb used MiXCR to reprocess the multiplex PCR reads, holding one entry per CDR3 protein. The sample shows 520,000 or so distinct CDR3 sequences, 12% of them seen only once. This clonotype turned up a few times. Its target is not known. One end of the junction does not line up with germline, which may come from a read error. General observations from the study: Persistent disease exhibited a predilection for TRBV28, TRBJ1-2 and TRBJ2-5.

Time point meaning: newly diagnosed GD, antithyroid drugs for less than 3 months. Extracted PBMC RNA gave rise to the TCR library. Staff drew about 8.2 milliliters of peripheral blood into EDTA tubes. Separately, the same data were catalogued under a study of T cells in Graves' hyperthyroidism and ophthalmopathy. From that paper: Hyperthyroidism in the patients, aged 18 to 65, was newly diagnosed and under 2 months in duration.

Material: peripheral blood mononuclear cells (PBMCs), obtained at new diagnosis, from a patient treated with antithyroid drugs. The sequence derives from a woman aged 25 to 39 with Graves disease. The chain uses TRBV5-1 and TRBJ2-5; 8 positions agree with TRBD1. TRBJ2-1 matches the DNA end more closely, so the J call is doubtful. The CDR3: CASGFRGRHGNEQFF. DNA for the CDR3: TGCGCCAGCGGCTTCAGGGGGCGCCATGGCAATGAGCAGTTCTTC.